What follows describes a single T cell receptor (beta chain). Then a second PCR, running about 7 to 11 cycles, was carried out with a sample-barcoded 5' primer and a J-beta primer mix. TCRdb re-called the 5' RACE reads with MiXCR, one entry per CDR3 protein. The data hold about 620,000 distinct CDR3 sequences, with about 21% observed a single time. The data are from a study of blood T cells in healthy people across ages. The CDR3 is 13 amino acids. V was cut by 5 bases and J by 2 bases, with 10 bases left in between. The germline V gene has CDR1 KGHSH and CDR2 LQKENI. Material: blood. V and J are TRBV18 and TRBJ2-7; perhaps TRBD2 as D (5 bases). The sequence came from a man aged 65-85 years in good health. The CDR3 sequence is CASSWAGPYEQYF. Here the CDR3 DNA reads TGTGCCAGCTCATGGGCGGGCCCCTACGAGCAGTACTTC.